This passage covers 18 T cell receptor beta chains from one sample sequenced in a study of cytomegalovirus exposure and HLA in healthy donors. PCR involved 60 Vbeta and 13 Jbeta primers. Produced via immunoSEQ multiplex PCR; TCRdb's table is partial and in-frame only. The sample yields roughly 90,000 clones, around 68% seen once. The sequenced sample consisted of PBMCs. These receptors all stem from a man younger than 40 in good health and CMV-seropositive.

The rearrangement joins TRBV6-6 to TRBJ1-2; 7 bases fit TRBD1. The CDR3 sequence is 15 residues long. From germline, CDR1 is MNHNY and CDR2 SVGAGI (reference sequence). The junction had 14 bases not matched to a gene; V was cut back by 5 bases and J by 8 bases. The CDR3: CASSTTGTVGRGYTF. CDR3 DNA: TGTGCCAGCAGTACGACCGGGACAGTGGGCAGAGGCTACACCTTC.

The J gene is TRBJ1-5, the V gene TRBV5-1; no reliable D call. Trimming left V 0 bases short and J 2 bases short, with 9 bases between. The CDR3 sequence is 15 residues long. Germline loops: CDR1 SGHRS, CDR2 YFSETQ. CDR3 sequence: CASSLGSEGNQPQHF. The CDR3 DNA is TGCGCCAGCAGCTTGGGATCGGAGGGCAATCAGCCCCAGCATTTT.

CDR3 coding DNA: TGTGCCAGCAGTGCTTCTTTGGGGACAGAGAGCTCCTACGAGCAGTACTTC. It yields the protein CASSASLGTESSYEQYF. V is TRBV25-1 and J is TRBJ2-7; 7 bases agree with TRBD1. The CDR3 covers 17 residues. The germline V gene has CDR1 MGHDK and CDR2 SYGVNS. Unmatched junction bases numbered 12, after V lost 4 bases and J lost 0 bases.

This clone was found a few times. The rearrangement links TRBV7-9 to TRBJ2-1; a weak D match, TRBD2 (6 bases). The germline gives CDR1 SEHNR, CDR2 FQNEAQ (reference sequence). This CDR3 has 15 amino acids. Trimming took 0 bases from V and 4 from J, leaving 10 bases between them. CDR3 bases: TGTGCCAGCAGCTTAGCCGGACTACTATACAATGAGCAGTTCTTC. Residues: CASSLAGLLYNEQFF.

The chain is built from TRBV2 and TRBJ2-5; D not resolved. This CDR3 region has 11 residues. Germline V gives CDR1 SNHLY, CDR2 FYNNEI. V was pared by 8 bases and J by 5 bases, with 9 bases between. CDR3 in DNA: TGTGCCAGCCATACCGGGGAGACCCAGTACTTC. This translates into CASHTGETQYF.

V gene TRBV5-4 combines with J gene TRBJ1-2, with no clear D. The length of the CDR3 is 14 residues. Trimming pared 3 bases from V and 8 bases from J, leaving 17 bases between. From germline, CDR1 is SGHNT and CDR2 YYREEE (reference sequence). The CDR3 spells CASSSPRSAGGYTF. The DNA of the CDR3 is TGTGCCAGCAGCTCTCCAAGATCCGCCGGGGGCTACACCTTC.

The chain employs TRBV19 and TRBJ1-3, with 9 bases aligning to TRBD1. The trim removed 0 bases at V and 0 bases at J, leaving 12 bases unmatched. This CDR3 spans 20 amino acids. Germline V gene sequence: CDR1 LNHDA, CDR2 SQIVND (reference sequence). The chain's CDR3 is CASSIDRGTGLITSGNTIYF. DNA for the CDR3: TGTGCCAGTAGTATAGATCGCGGGACAGGGTTGATAACCTCTGGAAACACCATATATTTT. Full variable domain (missing parts from reference TRBV19 and TRBJ1-3): DGGITQSPKYLFRKEGQNVTLSCEQNLNHDAMYWYRQDPGQGLRLIYYSQIVNDFQKGDIAEGYSVSREKKESFPLTVTSAQKNPTAFYLCASSIDRGTGLITSGNTIYFGEGSWLTVV.

V usage is TRBV5-4 and J usage is TRBJ2-3, with TRBD1 matching over 7 bases. V lost 4 bases to trimming and J lost 0 bases; unmatched junction nucleotides: 2. The V gene's germline CDR1 is SGHNT and CDR2 YYREEE (reference sequence). The CDR3 covers 14 residues. The CDR3 DNA reads TGTGCCAGCAGCACACAGGGGAGCACAGATACGCAGTATTTT. It encodes CASSTQGSTDTQYF.

The rearrangement joins TRBV11-2 to TRBJ2-1; 11 nucleotides agree with TRBD2. Germline V gene lookup returns CDR1 SGHAT and CDR2 FQNNGV. The CDR3 sequence is 16 residues long. Trimming cost V 3 bases and J 7 bases; bases outside gene matches: 8. CDR3 sequence (DNA): TGTGCCAGCAGCTTTCGTACTAGCGGGGGACGGAATGAGCAGTTCTTC. Protein sequence: CASSFRTSGGRNEQFF.

The chain has TRBV5-4 and TRBJ1-6; D is ambiguous. The CDR3 is 15 amino acids. V was shortened by 4 bases and J by 7 bases, with 15 bases between the two germline ends. Germline-derived CDR1 and CDR2 are SGHNT and YYREEE (reference sequence). The CDR3 region has the DNA TGTGCCAGCAGCCCTTCTCCGAGCCGAAATTCACCCCTCCACTTT. Residues: CASSPSPSRNSPLHF. Full variable domain (outside the CDR3, taken from reference TRBV5-4 and TRBJ1-6): ETGVTQSPTHLIKTRGQQVTLRCSSQSGHNTVSWYQQALGQGPQFIFQYYREEENGRGNFPPRFSGLQFPNYSSELNVNALELDDSALYLCASSPSPSRNSPLHFGNGTRLTVT.

The chain uses TRBV5-1 and TRBJ2-7, with TRBD1 identical over 7 bases. The CDR3 consists of 13 residues. Per germline, CDR1 SGHRS and CDR2 YFSETQ. The V segment lost 4 bases and the J segment 2 bases; nucleotides outside the gene matches: 3. This CDR3 is CASSETGTYEQYF. Here the CDR3 DNA reads TGCGCCAGCAGCGAGACAGGGACCTACGAGCAGTACTTC.

The chain joins TRBV19 to TRBJ2-3; 10 nucleotides agree with TRBD1. The CDR3 spans 15 residues. V dropped 7 bases and J dropped 2; count of bases not matched to a gene: 6. CDR1 LNHDA and CDR2 SQIVND come from the germline V gene (reference sequence). CDR3 nucleotides: TGTGCCAGTAAACACGGGACAGGGGACACAGATACGCAGTATTTT. This gives the protein CASKHGTGDTDTQYF.

The J gene is TRBJ2-5, the V gene TRBV9, with D possibly TRBD2 on 6 matching bases. There are 14 residues in the CDR3. Trimming shortened V by 2 bases and J by 5 bases, and 13 bases separated the two germline ends. CDR1 and CDR2 from the germline V gene are SGDLS and YYNGEE. CDR3 DNA: TGTGCCAGCAGCGTCCGGGAGTGGGCGGAGACCCAGTACTTC. It translates to CASSVREWAETQYF.

This clone appeared a few times. The chain couples TRBV6-1 to TRBJ1-3, with D hard to call. V dropped 6 bases and J dropped 3 bases, with 9 bases sitting between them. The germline V gene has CDR1 MNHNS and CDR2 SASEGT. The CDR3 is made up of 13 amino acids. The CDR3: CASSEEFGNTIYF. The CDR3 DNA reads as TGTGCCAGCAGCGAGGAGTTTGGAAACACCATATATTTT.

CDR3 amino acids: CASSSTRSGGPGYGYTF. The CDR3 nucleotides are TGTGCCAGCAGCTCAACTCGAAGCGGGGGGCCGGGCTATGGCTACACCTTC. The chain carries TRBV7-6 and TRBJ1-2; a possible D gene is TRBD1 (6 bases). The V and J ends lost 4 bases and 4 bases respectively, with 22 bases between them. Per the germline V gene, CDR1 is SGHVS and CDR2 is FNYEAQ. The CDR3 length is 17 residues.

This CDR3 reads CATYSSGGGQPQHF. The DNA of the CDR3 is TGTGCCACTTACTCCAGCGGGGGGGGTCAGCCCCAGCATTTT. This chain links TRBV28 with TRBJ1-5; TRBD1 is a possible D gene (5 bases). The CDR3 loop spans 14 amino acids. Trimming took off 10 bases at V and 6 bases at J, with 19 bases between the two ends. CDR1 and CDR2 (germline): MDHEN, SYDVKM.

J is TRBJ2-3 and V is TRBV5-4, with 13 bases matching TRBD2. Per the germline V gene, CDR1 is SGHNT and CDR2 is YYREEE (reference sequence). The CDR3 has 16 amino acids. Germline trimming cut 3 bases from V and 3 bases from J; bases unmatched to any gene: 4. The CDR3 bases are TGTGCCAGCAGCTGGAGGACTAGCGGGGGTACAGATACGCAGTATTTT. Translating it yields CASSWRTSGGTDTQYF.

The chain employs TRBV6-1 and TRBJ1-5; TRBD1 matches at 8 bases. V shed 5 bases and J 13 bases; nucleotides not matched to a gene: 4. CDR1 and CDR2 from the germline V gene are MNHNS and SASEGT. This CDR3 contains 11 residues. The CDR3 is CASSSGQGQHF. The CDR3 DNA reads TGTGCCAGCAGTTCCGGACAGGGACAGCATTTT.